This T cell receptor (beta chain) was sequenced in a study of cytomegalovirus exposure and HLA in healthy donors. Points from the study as a whole: Reportedly, TCR beta sequences accurately predicted HLA-A and HLA-B alleles in most subjects. A later analysis associated roughly 15,000 TCR beta sequences with HLA alleles at a 0.05 false discovery rate. In vitro confirmation showed a few CMV-associated chains to be CMV antigen specific. A classifier reportedly called cytomegalovirus status with high sensitivity and specificity.

About this clone: Its antigen is not known.

Primers included in the PCR were 60 Vbeta and 13 Jbeta primers. TCRdb's copy holds only in-frame clones and misses some; the assay was immunoSEQ multiplex PCR. The sample includes 90,000 to 130,000 clones. The V gene's germline CDR1 is SEHNR and CDR2 FQNEAQ (reference sequence). This CDR3 comprises 17 residues. V shed 1 base and J shed 6 bases, with 21 bases lying between them. Sequencing input: PBMCs. The sequence came from a man in his forties or fifties in good health and CMV-seropositive. J is TRBJ1-1 and V is TRBV7-9; no clear D. CDR3 region: CASSLGIPGARWAEAFF. The CDR3 DNA reads as TGTGCCAGCAGCTTAGGGATCCCGGGAGCTCGTTGGGCTGAAGCTTTCTTT. Variable domain in full (rest from reference TRBV7-9 and TRBJ1-1): DTGVSQNPRHKITKRGQNVTFRCDPISEHNRLYWYRQTLGQGPEFLTYFQNEAQLEKSRLLSDRFSAERPKGSFSTLEIQRTEQGDSAMYLCASSLGIPGARWAEAFFGQGTRLTVV.